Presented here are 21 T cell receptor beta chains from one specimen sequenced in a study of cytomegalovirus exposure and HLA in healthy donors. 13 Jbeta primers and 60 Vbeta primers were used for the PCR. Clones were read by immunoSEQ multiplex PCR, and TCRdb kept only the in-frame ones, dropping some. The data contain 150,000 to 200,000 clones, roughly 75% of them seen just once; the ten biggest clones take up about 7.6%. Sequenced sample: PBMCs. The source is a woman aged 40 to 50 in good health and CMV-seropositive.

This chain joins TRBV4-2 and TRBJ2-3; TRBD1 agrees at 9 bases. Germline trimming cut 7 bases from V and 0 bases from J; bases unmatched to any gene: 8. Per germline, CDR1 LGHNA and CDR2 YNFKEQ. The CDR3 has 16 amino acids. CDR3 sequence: CASTVGTGFSTDTQYF. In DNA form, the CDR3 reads TGTGCCAGCACCGTAGGGACAGGGTTTAGCACAGATACGCAGTATTTT.

CDR3 coding DNA: TGTGCCAGCAGCGCTTCCGGGACAGACTCCTACGAGCAGTACTTC. Its protein product is CASSASGTDSYEQYF. The V and J genes are TRBV9 and TRBJ2-7; 7 bases fit TRBD1. The germline V gene encodes CDR1 SGDLS and CDR2 YYNGEE. J was trimmed by 0 bases and V by 3 bases; bases with no gene match: 6. The CDR3 covers 15 residues.

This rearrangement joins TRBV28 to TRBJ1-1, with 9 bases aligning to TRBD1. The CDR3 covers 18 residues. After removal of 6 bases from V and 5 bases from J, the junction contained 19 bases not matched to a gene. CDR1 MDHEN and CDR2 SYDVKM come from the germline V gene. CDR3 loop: CASRTGGIGSGLRTEAFF. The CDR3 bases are TGTGCCAGCAGGACAGGGGGAATCGGCTCGGGTTTGAGGACTGAAGCTTTCTTT.

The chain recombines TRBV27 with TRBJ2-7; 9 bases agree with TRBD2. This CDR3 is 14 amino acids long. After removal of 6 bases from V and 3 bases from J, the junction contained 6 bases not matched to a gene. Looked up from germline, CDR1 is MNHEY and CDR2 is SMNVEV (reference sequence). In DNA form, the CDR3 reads TGTGCCAGCAGCGCCGGGACTAGCCTCTACGAGCAGTACTTC. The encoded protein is CASSAGTSLYEQYF.

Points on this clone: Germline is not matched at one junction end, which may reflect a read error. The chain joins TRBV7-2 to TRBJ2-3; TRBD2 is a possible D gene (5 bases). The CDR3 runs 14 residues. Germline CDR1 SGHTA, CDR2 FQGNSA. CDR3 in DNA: TGTGCCAACAGCCCCGGACTTTCCACAGATACGCAGTATTTT. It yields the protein CANSPGLSTDTQYF. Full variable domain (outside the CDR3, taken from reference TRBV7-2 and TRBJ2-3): GAGVSQSPSNKVTEKGKDVELRCDPISGHTALYWYRQSLGQGLEFLIYFQGNSAPDKSGLPSDRFSAERTGGSVSTLTIQRTQQEDSAVYLCANSPGLSTDTQYFGPGTRLTVL.

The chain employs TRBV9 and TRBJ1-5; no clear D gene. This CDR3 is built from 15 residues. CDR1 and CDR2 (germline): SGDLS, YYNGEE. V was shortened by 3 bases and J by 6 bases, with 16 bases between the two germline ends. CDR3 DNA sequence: TGTGCCAGCAGCGCCACAGCTCAGGAAGGTCAGCCCCAGCATTTT. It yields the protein CASSATAQEGQPQHF. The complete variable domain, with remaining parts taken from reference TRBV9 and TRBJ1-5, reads DSGVTQTPKHLITATGQRVTLRCSPRSGDLSVYWYQQSLDQGLQFLIQYYNGEERAKGNILERFSAQQFPDLHSELNLSSLELGDSALYFCASSATAQEGQPQHFGDGTRLSIL.

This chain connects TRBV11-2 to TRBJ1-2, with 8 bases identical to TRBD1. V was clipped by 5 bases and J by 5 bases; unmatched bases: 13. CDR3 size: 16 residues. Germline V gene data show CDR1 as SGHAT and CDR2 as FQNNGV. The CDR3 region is CASSPLGQGRSYGYTF. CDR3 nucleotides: TGTGCCAGCAGCCCGCTAGGACAGGGCAGGTCTTATGGCTACACCTTC.

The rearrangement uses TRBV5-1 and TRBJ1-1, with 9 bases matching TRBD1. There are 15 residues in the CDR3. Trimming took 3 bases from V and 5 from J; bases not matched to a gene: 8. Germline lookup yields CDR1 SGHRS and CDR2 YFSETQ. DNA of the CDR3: TGCGCCAGCAGCTCCCGGGACAGGGCGAGGACTGAAGCTTTCTTT. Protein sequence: CASSSRDRARTEAFF. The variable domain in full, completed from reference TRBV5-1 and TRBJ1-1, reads KAGVTQTPRYLIKTRGQQVTLSCSPISGHRSVSWYQQTPGQGLQFLFEYFSETQRNKGNFPGRFSGRQFSNSRSEMNVSTLELGDSALYLCASSSRDRARTEAFFGQGTRLTVV.

The CDR3 spells CASSILAGQGVEKLFF. As DNA, the CDR3 is TGTGCCAGCAGCATCCTAGCGGGGCAGGGGGTTGAAAAACTGTTTTTT. This chain links TRBV27 with TRBJ1-4; 7 positions match TRBD1. The CDR3 has 16 amino acids. The V gene end was trimmed by 6 bases and the J gene end by 7 bases; junction bases not matched to a gene: 14. Germline loops: CDR1 MNHEY, CDR2 SMNVEV (reference sequence).

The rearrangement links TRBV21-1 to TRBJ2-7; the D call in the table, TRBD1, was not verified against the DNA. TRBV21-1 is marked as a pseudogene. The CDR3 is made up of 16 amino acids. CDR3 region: CASSSPGQARKDEQYF. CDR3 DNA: TGTGCCAGCAGCTCACCGGGACAGGCGAGGAAGGACGAGCAGTACTTC.

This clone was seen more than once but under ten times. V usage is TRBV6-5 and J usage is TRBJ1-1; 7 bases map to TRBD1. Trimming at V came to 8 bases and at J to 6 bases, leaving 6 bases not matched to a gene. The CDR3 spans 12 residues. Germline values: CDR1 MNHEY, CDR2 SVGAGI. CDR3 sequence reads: CASFRGRSEAFF. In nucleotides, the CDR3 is TGTGCCAGCTTTAGGGGGCGCTCTGAAGCTTTCTTT.

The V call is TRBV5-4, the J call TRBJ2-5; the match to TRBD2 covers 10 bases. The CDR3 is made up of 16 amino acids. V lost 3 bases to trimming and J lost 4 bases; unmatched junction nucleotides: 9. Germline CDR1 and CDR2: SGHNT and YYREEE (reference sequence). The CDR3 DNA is TGTGCCAGCAGCTCGTCAGCTAGCGGGAGTAGAGAGACCCAGTACTTC. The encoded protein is CASSSSASGSRETQYF. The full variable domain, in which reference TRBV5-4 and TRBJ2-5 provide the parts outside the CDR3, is ETGVTQSPTHLIKTRGQQVTLRCSSQSGHNTVSWYQQALGQGPQFIFQYYREEENGRGNFPPRFSGLQFPNYSSELNVNALELDDSALYLCASSSSASGSRETQYFGPGTRLLVL.

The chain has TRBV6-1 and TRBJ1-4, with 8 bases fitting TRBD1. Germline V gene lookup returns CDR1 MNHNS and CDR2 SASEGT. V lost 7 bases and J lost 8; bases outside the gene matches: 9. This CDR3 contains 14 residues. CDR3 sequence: CASMFTGGLEKLFF. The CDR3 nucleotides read TGTGCCAGCATGTTTACAGGGGGTTTGGAAAAACTGTTTTTT.

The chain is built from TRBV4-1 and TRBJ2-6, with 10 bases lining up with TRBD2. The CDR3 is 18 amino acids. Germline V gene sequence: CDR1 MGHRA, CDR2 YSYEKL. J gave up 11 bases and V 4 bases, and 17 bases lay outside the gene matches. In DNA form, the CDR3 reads TGCGCCAGCAGCCCTGGGCCTAGCGGGAGACGGATAAAGGACGTCCTGACTTTC. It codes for CASSPGPSGRRIKDVLTF.

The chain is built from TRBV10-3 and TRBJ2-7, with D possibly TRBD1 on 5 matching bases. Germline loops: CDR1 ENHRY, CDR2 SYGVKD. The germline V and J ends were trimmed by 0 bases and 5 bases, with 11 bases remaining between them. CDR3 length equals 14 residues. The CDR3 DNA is TGTGCCATCAGTGAGTCGGGGCAGGCCGACGAGCAGTACTTC. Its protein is CAISESGQADEQYF.

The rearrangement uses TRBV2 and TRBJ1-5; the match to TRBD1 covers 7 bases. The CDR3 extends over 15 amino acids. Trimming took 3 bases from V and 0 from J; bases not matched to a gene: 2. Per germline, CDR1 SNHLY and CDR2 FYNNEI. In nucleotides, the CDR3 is TGTGCCAGCAGTGAGGGACAGAATAGCAATCAGCCCCAGCATTTT. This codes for CASSEGQNSNQPQHF.

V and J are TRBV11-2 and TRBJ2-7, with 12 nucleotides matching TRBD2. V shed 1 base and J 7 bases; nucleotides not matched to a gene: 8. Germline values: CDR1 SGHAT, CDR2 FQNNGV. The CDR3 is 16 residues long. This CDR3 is CASSLARTSGTTEQYF. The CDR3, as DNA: TGTGCCAGCAGCTTAGCCCGGACTAGCGGGACGACTGAGCAGTACTTC.

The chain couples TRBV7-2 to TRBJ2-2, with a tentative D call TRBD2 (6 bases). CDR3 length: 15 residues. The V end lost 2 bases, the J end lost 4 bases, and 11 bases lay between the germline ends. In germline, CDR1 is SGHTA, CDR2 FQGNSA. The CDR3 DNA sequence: TGTGCCAGCAGCTTACGCGGGACTGTCACCGGGGAGCTGTTTTTT. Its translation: CASSLRGTVTGELFF.

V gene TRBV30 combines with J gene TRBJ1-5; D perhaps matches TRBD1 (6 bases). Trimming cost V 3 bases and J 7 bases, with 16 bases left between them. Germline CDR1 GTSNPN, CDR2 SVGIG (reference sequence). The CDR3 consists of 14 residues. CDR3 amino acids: CAWRGRGGQQPQHF. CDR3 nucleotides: TGTGCCTGGAGAGGTAGAGGGGGACAACAGCCCCAGCATTTT. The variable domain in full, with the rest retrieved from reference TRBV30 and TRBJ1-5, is SQTIHQWPATLVQPVGSPLSLECTVEGTSNPNLYWYRQAAGRGLQLLFYSVGIGQISSEVPQNLSASRPQDRQFILSSKKLLLSDSGFYLCAWRGRGGQQPQHFGDGTRLSIL.

Here the CDR3 reads CASSPRQMKETQYF. The CDR3 bases are TGTGCCAGCAGCCCGAGACAGATGAAAGAGACCCAGTACTTC. The chain combines TRBV11-1 with TRBJ2-5, with D possibly TRBD1 on 5 matching bases. Trimming stripped 5 bases from V and 3 bases from J, with 13 bases between. Germline assignment: CDR1 SGHAT and CDR2 FQDESV (reference sequence). The CDR3 sequence is 14 residues long.

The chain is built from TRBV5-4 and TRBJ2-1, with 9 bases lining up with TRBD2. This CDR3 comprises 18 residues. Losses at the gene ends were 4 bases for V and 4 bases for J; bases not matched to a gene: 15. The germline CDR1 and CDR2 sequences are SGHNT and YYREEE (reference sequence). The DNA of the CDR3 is TGTGCCAGCAGCCGCCTGGTATTAGCGGGAGAATCGTACAATGAGCAGTTCTTC. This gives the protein CASSRLVLAGESYNEQFF.